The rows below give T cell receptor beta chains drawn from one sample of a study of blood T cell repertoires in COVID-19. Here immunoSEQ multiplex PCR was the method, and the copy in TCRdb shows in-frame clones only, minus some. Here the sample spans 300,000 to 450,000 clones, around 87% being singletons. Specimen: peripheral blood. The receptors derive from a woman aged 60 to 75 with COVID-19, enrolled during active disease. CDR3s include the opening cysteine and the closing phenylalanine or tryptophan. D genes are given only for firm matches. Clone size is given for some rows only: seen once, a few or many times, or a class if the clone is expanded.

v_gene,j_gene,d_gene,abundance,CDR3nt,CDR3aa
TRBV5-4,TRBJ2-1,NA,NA,TGTGCCAGCAGCTTGGGCGGTCTCCCTGGCTACAATGAGCAGTTCTTC,CASSLGGLPGYNEQFF
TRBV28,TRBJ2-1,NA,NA,TGTGCCAGCAGTTCCCCGGGGGGCGAGGGGAATGAGCAGTTCTTC,CASSSPGGEGNEQFF
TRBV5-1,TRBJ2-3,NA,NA,TGCGCCAGCGCTGGCAGGGTTGGATCAGATACGCAGTATTTT,CASAGRVGSDTQYF
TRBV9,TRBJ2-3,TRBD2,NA,TGTGCCAGCAGCGCCGGGACTAGCGGCACAGATACGCAGTATTTT,CASSAGTSGTDTQYF
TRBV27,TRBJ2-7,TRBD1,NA,TGTGCCAGCAGTACCACAGGGGGTCGGTACGAGCAGTACTTC,CASSTTGGRYEQYF
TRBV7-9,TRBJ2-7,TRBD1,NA,TGTGCCACCGGACCTGGCAGGGACCAGACAGGGCGCTCCTACGAGCAGTACTTC,CATGPGRDQTGRSYEQYF
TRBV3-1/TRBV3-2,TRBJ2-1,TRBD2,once,TGTGCCAGCAGCCCCCGTCGGGGGGAATGGGTGGGGAATGAGCAGTTCTTC,CASSPRRGEWVGNEQFF
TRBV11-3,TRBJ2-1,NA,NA,TGTGCCAGCAGCTTTAGAAACAATGAGCAGTTCTTC,CASSFRNNEQFF
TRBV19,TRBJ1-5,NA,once,TGTGCCAGTAGTCCATACGAGGGATTCGGGAATCAGCCCCAGCATTTT,CASSPYEGFGNQPQHF
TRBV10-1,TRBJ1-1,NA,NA,TGCGCCAGCAGTGAGTCGACAGGGAACACTGAAGCTTTCTTT,CASSESTGNTEAFF
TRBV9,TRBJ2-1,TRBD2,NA,TGTGCCAGCAGCCCTCGACTAGCGGGGGACCACAATGAGCAGTTCTTC,CASSPRLAGDHNEQFF